These 16 T cell receptor beta chains share one sample of origin, sequenced in a study of T cell clonality in common variable immunodeficiency. Data came from immunoSEQ multiplex PCR; TCRdb stores just in-frame clones and leaves some out. Altogether about 52,000 clones were found in the sample, and no singletons occur. Material for sequencing was peripheral blood mononuclear cells. Source of these receptors: a person aged 18-69 years in good health.

This clone has at least ten counts. The observed sequence ends 3 residues before the CDR3 terminus, with the missing tail filled in from the germline J gene. The chain is built from TRBV29-1 and TRBJ2-1; 12 nucleotides align to TRBD2. The CDR3 consists of 15 residues. Trimming took 4 bases from V and 8 from J; bases not matched to a gene: 9. Germline V CDR1 and CDR2: SQVTM, ANQGSEA. CDR3 DNA (partial): TGCAGCGTTGCACCAAGGACTAGCGGGATGTATGAG. This encodes CSVAPRTSGMYE. The whole CDR3 region reads CSVAPRTSGMYEQFF.

This clone was detected ten times or more. The read terminates 3 residues before the CDR3 end, so the remaining end is supplied by the germline J gene. The gene calls are TRBV6-2 or TRBV6-3 and TRBJ2-7, with D maybe TRBD2 (7 bases). Germline-derived CDR1 and CDR2 are MNHEY and SVGEGT. This CDR3 has 14 amino acids. V dropped 8 bases and J dropped 0 bases, with 14 bases sitting between them. Partial CDR3 DNA: TGTGCCAGCTCATGGGCGGGGGCCTCCTACGAG. This codes for CASSWAGASYE. In full, the CDR3 reads CASSWAGASYEQYF.

This clone was seen at least ten times. The read is 3 residues too short to cover the CDR3 end, so that end is filled in from the germline J gene. This chain connects TRBV5-1 to TRBJ2-7; TRBD1 aligns across 7 bases. Trimming at V came to 2 bases and at J to 0 bases, leaving 2 bases not matched to a gene. The CDR3 is 14 residues long. Germline V lookup: CDR1 SGHRS, CDR2 YFSETQ. The CDR3 here is CASSLGTASYEQYF. CDR3 bases read: TGCGCCAGCAGCTTAGGGACAGCCTCCTACGAG.

Concerning this clone: A much bigger clone sits one base away, suggesting this may be a read error. The CDR3 end is not reached by the read, which stops 3 residues before it; the germline J gene fills it in. This chain uses TRBV2 with TRBJ2-2; 8 bases are shared with TRBD1. CDR3 length: 15 residues. CDR1 is SNHLY and CDR2 is FYNNEI in the germline V gene. The part of the CDR3 DNA that was read is TGTGCCAGCAGTCTAATGGGGACAGGAAATGAAAAG. It specifies CASSLMGTGNEK. Given in full, the CDR3 is CASSLMGTGNEKLFF.

For this clone: The missing CDR3 end, 3 residues past where the read stops, is filled in from the germline J gene. The gene calls are TRBV7-9 and TRBJ2-5, with TRBD2 matching over 7 bases. Germline V gives CDR1 SEHNR, CDR2 FQNEAQ (reference sequence). The V gene end was trimmed by 2 bases and the J gene end by 1 base; junction bases not matched to a gene: 4. The CDR3 contains 15 residues. CDR3 amino acids: CASSLLAAFQETQYF. CDR3 bases read: TGTGCCAGCAGCTTACTAGCGGCTTTCCAAGAGACC.

To note about this clone: Coverage ceases 3 residues before the CDR3 finishes, and the germline J gene fills in the end. The rearrangement uses TRBV30 and TRBJ2-7, with 11 bases matching TRBD2. The CDR3 runs to 14 residues. The junction had 5 bases not matched to a gene; V was cut back by 3 bases and J by 4 bases. CDR1 is GTSNPN and CDR2 is SVGIG in the germline V gene (reference sequence). Incomplete CDR3 DNA: TGTGCCTGGAGAACTAGCGGGAGAAGGTACGAG. Protein: CAWRTSGRRYE. The whole CDR3 protein is CAWRTSGRRYEQYF.

This clone showed up just a few times. Read sequence stops 3 residues before the CDR3 end, and the germline J gene provides the missing end. This sequence joins TRBV7-9 and TRBJ1-3, with D unclear. The CDR3 covers 12 residues. Trimming took off 5 bases at V and 9 bases at J, with 11 bases between the two ends. The germline CDR1 and CDR2 sequences are SEHNR and FQNEAQ (reference sequence). CDR3 DNA, as far as it was read: TGTGCCAGCAGCCCCGAAGTCGGCACC. Protein sequence: CASSPEVGT. The complete CDR3 reads CASSPEVGTIYF.

This clone has at least ten counts. The read stops 3 residues short of the end of the CDR3; the missing end is completed from the germline J gene. The chain is built from TRBV20-1 and TRBJ2-1; 10 nucleotides align to TRBD1. This CDR3 region has 15 residues. The V and J ends lost 5 bases and 3 bases, in that order; junction bases with no gene match: 7. Germline V gene lookup returns CDR1 DFQATT and CDR2 SNEGSKA (reference sequence). CDR3 DNA, as far as it was read: TGCAGTGCTTGCCCCCGGGACAGGGGCTACAATGAG. This codes for CSACPRDRGYNE. The full-length CDR3 reads as CSACPRDRGYNEQFF.

This clone was observed a handful of times. The read terminates 3 residues ahead of where the CDR3 ends, so the germline J gene completes it. The chain joins TRBV6-2 or TRBV6-3 to TRBJ1-5; no clear D. The CDR3 runs 17 residues. The V gene's germline CDR1 is MNHEY and CDR2 SVGEGT. V lost 6 bases and J lost 0, with 18 bases in between. The CDR3 protein is CASRLPPFPYSNQPQHF. CDR3 bases read: TGTGCCAGCAGGCTACCCCCATTCCCCTATAGCAATCAGCCC.

This clone showed up many times. The read halts 3 residues ahead of the CDR3 end, with the missing end drawn from the germline J gene. This chain uses TRBV20-1 with TRBJ2-3; TRBD1 or TRBD2 may be the D gene (6 bases each). Germline-derived CDR1 and CDR2 are DFQATT and SNEGSKA (reference sequence). The germline V and J ends were trimmed by 1 base and 0 bases, with 17 bases remaining between them. CDR3 length: 17 residues. The CDR3 protein is CSARADRRVFSTDTQYF. The CDR3 bases that were read are TGCAGTGCTAGAGCCGACAGGAGGGTTTTTAGCACAGATACG.

This clone has at least ten counts. Coverage ceases 3 residues before the CDR3 finishes, and the germline J gene fills in the end. The rearrangement joins TRBV19 to TRBJ1-1, with 10 bases fitting TRBD1. Germline V gene lookup returns CDR1 LNHDA and CDR2 SQIVND (reference sequence). J lost 5 bases, V lost 3 bases, and 12 bases had no gene match. This CDR3 contains 17 residues. The part of the CDR3 DNA that was read is TGTGCCAGTAGTATGGGGACAGGGGCTAGATCGTATACTGAA. Encoded protein: CASSMGTGARSYTE. The full CDR3 sequence reads CASSMGTGARSYTEAFF. Full variable domain (rest looked up from reference TRBV19 and TRBJ1-1): DGGITQSPKYLFRKEGQNVTLSCEQNLNHDAMYWYRQDPGQGLRLIYYSQIVNDFQKGDIAEGYSVSREKKESFPLTVTSAQKNPTAFYLCASSMGTGARSYTEAFFGQGTRLTVV.

This clone was seen a few times. The read finishes 3 residues shy of the CDR3 end, and the germline J gene is used to complete it. The chain joins TRBV2 to TRBJ2-2; D ambiguous. From germline, CDR1 is SNHLY and CDR2 FYNNEI. The CDR3 has 14 residues. The CDR3: CASSSQATNEKLFF. The CDR3 bases that were read are TGTGCCAGCAGCTCACAAGCAACTAATGAAAAG.

Ten or more counts support this clone. The CDR3 end falls 3 residues outside the read, so it is completed with the germline J gene. The V and J genes are TRBV18 and TRBJ2-5, with D uncertain. V lost 0 bases to trimming and J lost 5 bases, with 7 bases between them. CDR1 and CDR2 (germline): KGHSH, LQKENI. The length of the CDR3 is 13 residues. CDR3 amino acids: CASSPPNRETQYF. The covered CDR3 bases are TGTGCCAGCTCACCACCGAATCGGGAGACC.

This clone was recorded at least ten times. The CDR3 is cut off 3 residues early in the read; its end comes from the germline J gene. The genes are TRBV2 and TRBJ1-1, with D perhaps TRBD1 (6 bases). Germline V gene sequence: CDR1 SNHLY, CDR2 FYNNEI. The V gene lost 6 bases and the J gene lost 1 base, with 12 bases spanning the gap. This CDR3 contains 14 residues. The CDR3 DNA, read in part, is TGTGCCAGCAGCGCCGGGACAAAGAACACTGAA. It is translated as CASSAGTKNTE. The full CDR3 protein is CASSAGTKNTEAFF.

This clone has a count of ten or more. The CDR3 end lies 3 residues beyond the end of the read and is filled in from the germline J gene. The chain couples TRBV7-2 to TRBJ2-1; D may be TRBD1 (6 bases). CDR3 length: 15 amino acids. Germline CDR1 reads SGHTA; CDR2 reads FQGNSA. With 4 bases removed from V and 6 bases from J, the gap between germline ends came to 16 bases. CDR3 bases read: TGTGCCAGCAGCTCTTCCCCCGGCAGGGGCAATGAG. Residues: CASSSSPGRGNE. The whole CDR3 sequence is CASSSSPGRGNEQFF.

This clone showed up many times. The missing CDR3 end, 3 residues past where the read stops, is filled in from the germline J gene. V is TRBV5-4 and J is TRBJ1-2; D perhaps matches TRBD1 (5 bases). Trimming took off 6 bases at V and 3 bases at J, with 15 bases between the two ends. CDR1 and CDR2 from the germline V gene are SGHNT and YYREEE (reference sequence). The CDR3 covers 14 residues. CDR3 loop: CASNDRKRDYGYTF. CDR3 DNA (partial): TGTGCCAGCAACGACAGAAAACGGGACTATGGC. Filled out from reference TRBV5-4 and TRBJ1-2, the complete variable domain reads ETGVTQSPTHLIKTRGQQVTLRCSSQSGHNTVSWYQQALGQGPQFIFQYYREEENGRGNFPPRFSGLQFPNYSSELNVNALELDDSALYLCASNDRKRDYGYTFGSGTRLTVV.